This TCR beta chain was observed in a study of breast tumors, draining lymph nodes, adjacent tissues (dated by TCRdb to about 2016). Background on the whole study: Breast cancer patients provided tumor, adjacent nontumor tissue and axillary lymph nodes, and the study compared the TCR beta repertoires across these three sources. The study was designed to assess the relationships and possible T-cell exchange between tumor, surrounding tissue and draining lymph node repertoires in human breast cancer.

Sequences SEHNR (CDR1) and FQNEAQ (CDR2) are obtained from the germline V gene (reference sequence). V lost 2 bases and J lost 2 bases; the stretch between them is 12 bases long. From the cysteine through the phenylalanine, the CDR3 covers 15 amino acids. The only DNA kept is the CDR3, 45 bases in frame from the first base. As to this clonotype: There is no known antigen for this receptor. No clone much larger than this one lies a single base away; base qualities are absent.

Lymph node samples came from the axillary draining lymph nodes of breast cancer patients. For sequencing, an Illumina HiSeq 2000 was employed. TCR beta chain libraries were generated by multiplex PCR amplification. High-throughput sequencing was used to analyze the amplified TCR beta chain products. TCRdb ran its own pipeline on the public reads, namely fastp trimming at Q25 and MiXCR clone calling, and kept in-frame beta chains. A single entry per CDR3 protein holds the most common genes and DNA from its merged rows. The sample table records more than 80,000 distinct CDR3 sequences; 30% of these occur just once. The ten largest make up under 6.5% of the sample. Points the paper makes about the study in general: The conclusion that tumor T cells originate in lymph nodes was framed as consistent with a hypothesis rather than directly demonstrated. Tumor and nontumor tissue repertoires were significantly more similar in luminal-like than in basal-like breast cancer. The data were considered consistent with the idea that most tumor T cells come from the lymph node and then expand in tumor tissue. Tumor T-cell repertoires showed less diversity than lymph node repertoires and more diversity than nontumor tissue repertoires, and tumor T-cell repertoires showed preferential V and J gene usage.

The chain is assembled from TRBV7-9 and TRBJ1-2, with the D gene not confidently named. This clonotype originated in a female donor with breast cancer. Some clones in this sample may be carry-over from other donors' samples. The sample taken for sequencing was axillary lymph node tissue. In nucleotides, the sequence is TGTGCCAGCAGCTTATCGGGATGGGAAAACTATGGCTACACCTTC. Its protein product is CASSLSGWENYGYTF.